This T cell receptor (beta chain) originates from a study of control samples from healthy donors and cancer patients. Germline assignment: CDR1 LNHDA and CDR2 SQIVND (reference sequence). This CDR3 contains 20 residues. The trim removed 7 bases at V and 0 bases at J, leaving 19 bases unmatched. Here immunoSEQ multiplex PCR was the method, and the copy in TCRdb shows in-frame clones only, minus some. Of 100,000 to 150,000 clones listed, over 75% are singletons. The V gene is TRBV19, the J gene TRBJ2-1; the match to TRBD2 covers 9 bases. Sequenced input: blood. The sequence derives from a man between 18 and 35 years old in good health. The chain's CDR3 is CASTPGWIGGRAGSYNEQFF. In DNA form, the CDR3 reads TGTGCCAGTACCCCAGGGTGGATTGGCGGGAGGGCGGGCTCCTACAATGAGCAGTTCTTC.